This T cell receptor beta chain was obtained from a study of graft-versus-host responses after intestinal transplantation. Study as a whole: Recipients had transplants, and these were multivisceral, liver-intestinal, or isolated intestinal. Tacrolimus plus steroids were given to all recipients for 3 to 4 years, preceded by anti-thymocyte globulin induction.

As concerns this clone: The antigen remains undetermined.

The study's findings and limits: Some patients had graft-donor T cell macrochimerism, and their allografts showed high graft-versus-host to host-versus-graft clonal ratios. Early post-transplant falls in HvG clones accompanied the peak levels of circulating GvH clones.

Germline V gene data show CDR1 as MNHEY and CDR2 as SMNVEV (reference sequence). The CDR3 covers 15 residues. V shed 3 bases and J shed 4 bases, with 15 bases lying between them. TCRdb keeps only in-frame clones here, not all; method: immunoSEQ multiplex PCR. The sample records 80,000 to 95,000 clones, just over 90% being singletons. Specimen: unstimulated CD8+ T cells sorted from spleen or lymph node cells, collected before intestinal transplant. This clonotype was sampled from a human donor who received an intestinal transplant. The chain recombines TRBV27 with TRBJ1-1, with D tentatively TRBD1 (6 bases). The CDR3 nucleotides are TGTGCCAGCAGTTTGGCCGCGGGGGCGAGCACTGAAGCTTTCTTT. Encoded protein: CASSLAAGASTEAFF.